This TCR beta chain was identified in a study of blood T cells in healthy people across ages. Turning to this clonotype: An end of the junction does not agree with germline; a read error may underlie this.

This CDR3 comprises 15 residues. Germline loops: CDR1 SGHAT, CDR2 FQNNGV. The authors ran a second PCR of about 7 to 12 cycles using a sample-barcoded 5' primer and a J-beta primer mix. TCRdb processed the 5' RACE reads anew with MiXCR; each CDR3 protein has one entry. The sample carries around 1,800,000 distinct CDR3 sequences, 30% to 40% recorded once. Material for sequencing was blood. This TCR derives from a human donor in good health. The J gene is TRBJ1-3, the V gene TRBV11-2; 8 bases are shared with TRBD1. Here the CDR3 DNA reads TGCGCCAGCAGCCAGCGGACAGGGTCGGCAAACACCATATATTTT. Its translation is CASSQRTGSANTIYF.